The entry below describes one T cell receptor beta chain. This clonotype was seen ten or more times. Its recognized antigen is unknown. Per-base quality was not reported, and no clone a single base away is much larger than it. The entry originates in a study of early T cells in non-severe SARS-CoV-2 infection (dated by TCRdb to about 2021). For the wider study: TCR sequencing used bulk RNA from unsorted whole blood, so alpha and beta chains could not be paired.

The full study reports these points: VDJdb matching was skewed toward anti-spike CD8 responses, so virus-specific expansions were likely underestimated and private and CD4 specificities were missed.

Via the germline V gene (reference sequence), CDR1 is PRHDT and CDR2 FYEKMQ. V is cut back by 4 bases and J by 9 bases, with 7 bases in the junction unmatched. Including the terminal cysteine and phenylalanine, the CDR3 comprises 14 residues. Just the 42-base CDR3 DNA is kept, in frame starting at base 1. Set within a cohort of healthcare workers in London, UK, this nested case-control study involved weekly PCR testing of nasopharyngeal swabs along with blood sampling. Between 23 and 31 March 2020, the week of the UK lockdown, healthcare workers were enrolled and then followed up weekly for as long as 16 weeks. Library construction relied on 5' RACE. The data were produced on a NextSeq 500. The TCR library protocol attached unique molecular identifiers to individual cDNA molecules to correct for sequencing error and PCR bias. Sequencing covered both TCR alpha and beta chains, and within each sample the abundances of alpha and beta sequences were tightly co-correlated. The authors processed their data as follows. V gene, J gene and CDR3 annotation of TCR sequences was performed with Decombinator V4. Expanded TCRs were defined as changing significantly between any two time points under a Poisson model with p below 0.0001. TCR abundances were normalised to the total number of TCRs sequenced in each sample and reported as counts per million. MAIT TCRs were defined by TRAV1-2 paired with TRAJ12, TRAJ20 or TRAJ33, and iNKT TCRs by TRAV10 paired with TRAJ18. VDJdb, accessed on 1 November 2021, was searched for TCRs annotated for CMV, EBV and SARS-CoV-2, and TCRs annotated for more than one antigen were excluded. The public reads were quality trimmed at Q25 with fastp and then assembled into clones with MiXCR by TCRdb, keeping productive beta chains. Rows are combined by CDR3 protein, so each entry shows the most common genes and DNA. Clone size and V and J calls follow TCRdb, not the original study. Here the sample has some 76,000 distinct CDR3 sequences; 12% to 15% occur a single time. Together, the top ten hold over 11% of the sample.

The rearrangement combines TRBV13 with TRBJ2-2, with 8 bases matching TRBD1. The clonotype comes from an adult who was a healthcare worker with PCR-confirmed SARS-CoV-2 infection or an uninfected control (not recorded which). The sample was whole blood. CDR3 reads: CASSWDRMRRELFF. The nucleotide sequence is given as TGTGCCAGCAGCTGGGACAGGATGAGAAGGGAGCTGTTTTTT.